The next 20 T cell receptor beta chains were all read from a single sample in a study of blood T cell repertoires in COVID-19. Data came from immunoSEQ multiplex PCR; TCRdb stores just in-frame clones and leaves some out. The table shows fewer than 350,000 clones, with roughly 86% occurring only once. The material sequenced was peripheral blood. These receptors originate from a man aged 30 to 45 with COVID-19, enrolled during active disease.

This sequence joins TRBV29-1 and TRBJ2-7, with 9 bases matching TRBD1. From germline, CDR1 is SQVTM and CDR2 ANQGSEA. V dropped 6 bases and J dropped 3; count of bases not matched to a gene: 15. This CDR3 spans 16 amino acids. The CDR3 coding sequence is TGCAGCGTCGGACAGGGGCTAACAGGGACCCTCTACGAGCAGTACTTC. This codes for CSVGQGLTGTLYEQYF.

The chain employs TRBV5-5 and TRBJ2-3, with TRBD1 as a possible D gene (6 bases). This CDR3 spans 16 amino acids. The ends were cut back, 1 base at V and 0 bases at J, with 12 bases in the middle. From germline, CDR1 is SGHKS and CDR2 YYEKEE (reference sequence). Written as DNA, the CDR3 is TGTGCCAGCAGCTTGCCTCAGGGGATTAGCACAGATACGCAGTATTTT. The encoded protein is CASSLPQGISTDTQYF. The whole variable domain, filled in from reference TRBV5-5 and TRBJ2-3, reads DAGVTQSPTHLIKTRGQQVTLRCSPISGHKSVSWYQQVLGQGPQFIFQYYEKEERGRGNFPDRFSARQFPNYSSELNVNALLLGDSALYLCASSLPQGISTDTQYFGPGTRLTVL.

This chain links TRBV9 with TRBJ2-2, with D unclear. Trimming left V 3 bases short and J 6 bases short, with 9 bases between. This CDR3 is built from 13 residues. Germline V gene lookup returns CDR1 SGDLS and CDR2 YYNGEE. CDR3 DNA: TGTGCCAGCAGCGGAACGAGCGCCGGGGAGCTGTTTTTT. Its translation: CASSGTSAGELFF.

The chain uses TRBV9 and TRBJ1-2; D unresolved. The CDR3 spans 13 residues. Germline CDR1 is SGDLS and CDR2 is YYNGEE. The V end lost 0 bases, the J end lost 2 bases, and 5 bases lay between the germline ends. The CDR3 DNA follows: TGTGCCAGCAGCGTAGACAACAACTATGGCTACACCTTC. Translation gives CASSVDNNYGYTF.

This rearrangement joins TRBV6-2 or TRBV6-3 to TRBJ2-7, with a possible D match to TRBD1 (5 bases). With 4 bases removed from V and 9 bases from J, the gap between germline ends came to 16 bases. CDR1 and CDR2 from the germline V gene are MNHEY and SVGEGT. The CDR3 is 13 amino acids. The CDR3 reads CASSSGWDPTQYF. DNA for the CDR3: TGTGCCAGCAGTTCAGGGTGGGATCCAACGCAGTACTTC.

This sequence joins TRBV4-2 and TRBJ2-7; TRBD1 aligns across 8 bases. CDR3 length: 15 residues. Germline CDR1 is LGHNA and CDR2 is YNFKEQ. The V segment lost 3 bases and the J segment 6 bases; nucleotides outside the gene matches: 10. The CDR3 DNA reads as TGTGCCAGCAGCCATACCCGGACAGGGTTCAGCGAGCAGTACTTC. As protein: CASSHTRTGFSEQYF.

The gene calls are TRBV18 and TRBJ1-1; D ambiguous. V gave up 0 bases and J gave up 0 bases, with 8 bases separating them. Germline V CDR1 and CDR2: KGHSH, LQKENI. The CDR3 has 15 residues. The CDR3 here is CASSPPRRMNTEAFF. The CDR3 DNA follows: TGTGCCAGCTCACCACCGAGGCGGATGAACACTGAAGCTTTCTTT.

V gene TRBV11-2 combines with J gene TRBJ2-3; a possible D gene is TRBD2 (5 bases). The CDR3 totals 12 residues. Germline V gene lookup returns CDR1 SGHAT and CDR2 FQNNGV. V was shortened by 4 bases and J by 7 bases, with 9 bases between the two germline ends. The CDR3: CASSYDYYTQYF. In DNA form, the CDR3 reads TGTGCCAGCAGCTATGACTACTATACGCAGTATTTT.

This clone was observed a handful of times. CDR3 in amino acids: CASSPQRIQGDTEAFF. Written as DNA, the CDR3 is TGTGCCAGCTCACCTCAGAGGATACAGGGAGACACTGAAGCTTTCTTT. V usage is TRBV18 and J usage is TRBJ1-1, with TRBD1 as a possible D gene (6 bases). In germline, CDR1 is KGHSH, CDR2 LQKENI. The CDR3 has 16 amino acids. V was trimmed by 3 bases and J by 3 bases, leaving 17 bases between them. Variable domain in full (rest from reference TRBV18 and TRBJ1-1): NAGVMQNPRHLVRRRGQEARLRCSPMKGHSHVYWYRQLPEEGLKFMVYLQKENIIDESGMPKERFSAEFPKEGPSILRIQQVVRGDSAAYFCASSPQRIQGDTEAFFGQGTRLTVV.

As DNA, the CDR3 is TGCGCCAGCAGCCAAGGCCGGGACAGAGAAGCTTTCTTT. It specifies CASSQGRDREAFF. The chain is built from TRBV4-3 and TRBJ1-1; 7 positions agree with TRBD1. Germline-derived CDR1 and CDR2 are LGHNA and YSLEER. The CDR3 contains 13 residues. The J segment lost 8 bases and the V segment lost 1 base, leaving 4 bases of the junction unmatched.

The genes are TRBV7-3 and TRBJ2-2; 9 bases agree with TRBD2. CDR3 length: 15 residues. Per the germline V gene, CDR1 is SGHTA and CDR2 is FQGTGA. The J segment lost 6 bases and the V segment lost 6 bases, leaving 8 bases of the junction unmatched. The CDR3: CASRPPGLASGELFF. As DNA, the CDR3 is TGTGCCAGCAGGCCGCCGGGACTAGCTTCCGGGGAGCTGTTTTTT.

The CDR3 region has the DNA TGTGCCAGCAGCCATTCGGGTTTCGGCGGGATCATCTACGAGCAGTACTTC. It yields the protein CASSHSGFGGIIYEQYF. This chain joins TRBV3-1 (or the pseudogene TRBV3-2) and TRBJ2-7; D perhaps matches TRBD2 (6 bases). The CDR3 contains 17 residues. Germline V gene sequence: CDR1 LGHDT, CDR2 YNNKEL (reference sequence). V lost 3 bases, J lost 3 bases, and 21 bases lay in between.

V is TRBV2 and J is TRBJ2-7, with a weak D call TRBD2 (6 bases). Trimming cost V 6 bases and J 6 bases, with 15 bases left between them. The CDR3 spans 13 residues. Germline CDR1 SNHLY, CDR2 FYNNEI. As DNA, the CDR3 is TGTGCCAGCAGGGGACTTCTCTCTCGCGAGCAGTACTTC. Translating it yields CASRGLLSREQYF.

The chain employs TRBV11-2 and TRBJ2-1; possible D gene TRBD2, 5 bases. CDR3 length equals 15 residues. V shed 2 bases and J shed 0 bases, with 8 bases lying between them. Per the germline V gene, CDR1 is SGHAT and CDR2 is FQNNGV. The CDR3 DNA follows: TGTGCCAGCAGCTTAAGGGAGAGCTCCTACAATGAGCAGTTCTTC. Amino acid sequence: CASSLRESSYNEQFF.

This chain joins TRBV19 and TRBJ1-1; weak D call: TRBD1 (6 bases). The length of the CDR3 is 14 residues. Trimming shortened V by 4 bases and J by 1 base, and 10 bases separated the two germline ends. Germline V lookup: CDR1 LNHDA, CDR2 SQIVND (reference sequence). The CDR3 DNA reads TGTGCCAGTAGTACCCCACAGGGGAACACTGAAGCTTTCTTT. Translated, it gives CASSTPQGNTEAFF.

The chain couples TRBV6-5 to TRBJ1-2; D is ambiguous. Trimming shortened V by 8 bases and J by 4 bases, and 11 bases separated the two germline ends. Germline CDR1 is MNHEY and CDR2 is SVGAGI. This CDR3 has 12 amino acids. Here the CDR3 DNA reads TGTGCCAGCGGGAGGTCGGGCTATGGCTACACCTTC. Amino acids: CASGRSGYGYTF.

The CDR3 loop is CAWSVGTGNYEQYF. CDR3 in DNA: TGTGCCTGGAGTGTTGGGACAGGGAACTACGAGCAGTACTTC. The gene calls are TRBV30 and TRBJ2-7, with 9 bases that match TRBD1. Germline values: CDR1 GTSNPN, CDR2 SVGIG (reference sequence). The CDR3 runs 14 residues. V shed 0 bases and J 3 bases; nucleotides not matched to a gene: 3.

V gene TRBV5-1 combines with J gene TRBJ2-1; 11 bases fit TRBD1. V lost 5 bases, J lost 7 bases, and 14 bases stayed unmatched. CDR3 length equals 17 residues. Looked up from germline, CDR1 is SGHRS and CDR2 is YFSETQ. CDR3 sequence: CASREFWAGTGGNEQFF. CDR3 coding DNA: TGCGCCAGCAGAGAGTTCTGGGCCGGGACAGGGGGAAATGAGCAGTTCTTC.

This clone appeared once. The chain is built from TRBV24-1 and TRBJ1-2; D perhaps matches TRBD1 (6 bases). There are 16 residues in the CDR3. The V end lost 3 bases, the J end lost 1 base, and 14 bases lay between the germline ends. In germline, CDR1 is KGHDR, CDR2 SFDVKD. CDR3 bases: TGTGCCACCAGTGATCCCCGTGAACAGGGTAACTATGGCTACACCTTC. Its translation: CATSDPREQGNYGYTF.

V and J are TRBV19 and TRBJ2-5; TRBD1 aligns across 12 bases. The CDR3 runs to 17 residues. Trimming cost V 4 bases and J 3 bases; bases outside gene matches: 9. Germline loops: CDR1 LNHDA, CDR2 SQIVND (reference sequence). CDR3 in amino acids: CASSTGTGGIWEETQYF. As DNA, the CDR3 is TGTGCCAGTAGTACGGGGACAGGGGGCATTTGGGAAGAGACCCAGTACTTC.